Listed below are T cell receptor beta chains from one sample, sequenced in a study of technical replicates of blood from a handful of donors. Produced via immunoSEQ multiplex PCR; TCRdb's table is partial and in-frame only. Altogether tens of thousands of clones are present, almost 99% being singletons, with the ten largest covering approximately 0.2%. Sequenced sample: T cells isolated from PBMCs. These receptors were collected from a human donor in good health. Each CDR3 is given with its conserved first and last residue. The order of the fields is D gene, V gene, clone size, J gene, CDR3 DNA, CDR3 protein. The D gene is left open where the match is weak. Not every row has a clone size; where given, it reads once, few, many or a size class.

D gene: -
V gene: TRBV7-2
clone size: -
J gene: TRBJ2-1
CDR3 DNA: TGTGCCAGCAGTCCCGGGGGAATTACTTCCTACAATGAGCAGTTCTTC
CDR3 protein: CASSPGGITSYNEQFF

D gene: TRBD2
V gene: TRBV9
clone size: -
J gene: TRBJ2-7
CDR3 DNA: TGTGCCAGCAGCGAGGCCCCACAGAGCGGGATATACGAGCAGTACTTC
CDR3 protein: CASSEAPQSGIYEQYF

D gene: -
V gene: TRBV9
clone size: -
J gene: TRBJ2-1
CDR3 DNA: TGTGCCAGCAGCGTCACAGGATCTTCCTACAATGAGCAGTTCTTC
CDR3 protein: CASSVTGSSYNEQFF

D gene: -
V gene: TRBV27
clone size: -
J gene: TRBJ1-1
CDR3 DNA: TGTGCCAGCAGACCAACAGGGAAGAACACTGAAGCTTTCTTT
CDR3 protein: CASRPTGKNTEAFF

D gene: -
V gene: TRBV19
clone size: -
J gene: TRBJ1-1
CDR3 DNA: TGTGCCAGTAGTCCCTGGGGAGATGGAGTGAACACTGAAGCTTTCTTT
CDR3 protein: CASSPWGDGVNTEAFF

D gene: TRBD1
V gene: TRBV9
clone size: -
J gene: TRBJ1-5
CDR3 DNA: TGTGCCAGCAGTTCCGGGACAGGGGTCGATATTGACAATCAGCCCCAGCATTTT
CDR3 protein: CASSSGTGVDIDNQPQHF

D gene: -
V gene: TRBV9
clone size: -
J gene: TRBJ2-3
CDR3 DNA: TGTGCCAGCAGCGTAGAGGACGGGAGCGGGCAGTATTTT
CDR3 protein: CASSVEDGSGQYF

D gene: TRBD1
V gene: TRBV7-8
clone size: -
J gene: TRBJ1-2
CDR3 DNA: TGTGCCAGCAGCCTTGTAACAGGGGGATATGGCTACACCTTC
CDR3 protein: CASSLVTGGYGYTF

D gene: -
V gene: TRBV4-1
clone size: -
J gene: TRBJ1-4
CDR3 DNA: TGCGCCAGCAGCCAAGATCGGCGGTATCTAAGTGAAAAACTGTTTTTT
CDR3 protein: CASSQDRRYLSEKLFF

D gene: TRBD2
V gene: TRBV27
clone size: -
J gene: TRBJ2-4
CDR3 DNA: TGTGCCAGCAGTTCGGGGGGGAGGCACATTCAGTACTTC
CDR3 protein: CASSSGGRHIQYF

D gene: -
V gene: TRBV9
clone size: once
J gene: TRBJ2-1
CDR3 DNA: TGTGCCAGCAGCGTAATAGAGGGTAATGAGCAGTTCTTC
CDR3 protein: CASSVIEGNEQFF

D gene: TRBD1
V gene: TRBV6-5
clone size: -
J gene: TRBJ1-1
CDR3 DNA: TGTGCCAGCACCGTCCCGGGACAGGGTCGCACTGAAGCTTTCTTT
CDR3 protein: CASTVPGQGRTEAFF

D gene: TRBD2
V gene: TRBV5-4
clone size: -
J gene: TRBJ2-3
CDR3 DNA: TGTGCCAGCAGCTTGTCACTAGCGGCCACAGATACGCAGTATTTT
CDR3 protein: CASSLSLAATDTQYF

D gene: TRBD2
V gene: TRBV19
clone size: -
J gene: TRBJ2-1
CDR3 DNA: TGTGCCAGTAATTTAGCTAGCGGGGGATACAATGAGCAGTTCTTC
CDR3 protein: CASNLASGGYNEQFF

D gene: TRBD1
V gene: TRBV4-3
clone size: -
J gene: TRBJ2-3
CDR3 DNA: TGCGCCAGCAGCCAAGATCGTGGGACAGCAGATACGCAGTATTTT
CDR3 protein: CASSQDRGTADTQYF

D gene: -
V gene: TRBV11-2
clone size: -
J gene: TRBJ2-5
CDR3 DNA: TGTGCCAGCAGCTTAGGCGGCTGGGGGCGCGAAGAGACCCAGTACTTC
CDR3 protein: CASSLGGWGREETQYF

D gene: TRBD1
V gene: TRBV2
clone size: -
J gene: TRBJ2-3
CDR3 DNA: TGTGCCAGCAGTGCCCGGGACAGGGGCCCAGATACGCAGTATTTT
CDR3 protein: CASSARDRGPDTQYF

D gene: TRBD2
V gene: TRBV27
clone size: -
J gene: TRBJ2-7
CDR3 DNA: TGTGCCAGCAGTTACGCGGGAGGGCCCTACGAGCAGTACTTC
CDR3 protein: CASSYAGGPYEQYF

D gene: -
V gene: TRBV9
clone size: once
J gene: TRBJ2-2
CDR3 DNA: TGTGCCAGCAGCGTCCGGACAGAGACCGGGGAGCTGTTTTTT
CDR3 protein: CASSVRTETGELFF

D gene: -
V gene: TRBV6-4
clone size: -
J gene: TRBJ2-3
CDR3 DNA: TGTGCCAGCAGTGAATCGAGACAGGGCACAGATACGCAGTATTTT
CDR3 protein: CASSESRQGTDTQYF

D gene: -
V gene: TRBV6-1
clone size: -
J gene: TRBJ2-7
CDR3 DNA: TGTGCCAGCAGTGAATGGGGCACTTCCTACGAGCAGTACTTC
CDR3 protein: CASSEWGTSYEQYF

D gene: -
V gene: TRBV21-1
clone size: -
J gene: TRBJ2-3
CDR3 DNA: TGTGCCAGCAGCAAACTAGCGGGAGGCACAGATACGCAGTATTTT
CDR3 protein: CASSKLAGGTDTQYF

D gene: -
V gene: TRBV7-2
clone size: -
J gene: TRBJ1-1
CDR3 DNA: TGTGCCAGCAGCTTAAATCACAGGAACACTGAAGCTTTCTTT
CDR3 protein: CASSLNHRNTEAFF

D gene: -
V gene: TRBV11-2
clone size: -
J gene: TRBJ2-3
CDR3 DNA: TGTGCCAGCAGCTTCTCTAATCCAGATACGCAGTATTTT
CDR3 protein: CASSFSNPDTQYF

D gene: -
V gene: TRBV5-1
clone size: -
J gene: TRBJ2-3
CDR3 DNA: TGCGCCAGCAGCTCGATTGGACAATCCCCCGATACGCAGTATTTT
CDR3 protein: CASSSIGQSPDTQYF

D gene: -
V gene: TRBV10-3
clone size: -
J gene: TRBJ1-5
CDR3 DNA: TGTGCCATCAGTGTGACAGGAACGGACAATCAGCCCCAGCATTTT
CDR3 protein: CAISVTGTDNQPQHF

D gene: TRBD2
V gene: TRBV30
clone size: -
J gene: TRBJ2-1
CDR3 DNA: TGTGCCTGGAGTACCGAGACTAGCGGGTACAATGAGCAGTTCTTC
CDR3 protein: CAWSTETSGYNEQFF

D gene: -
V gene: TRBV10-3
clone size: -
J gene: TRBJ1-1
CDR3 DNA: TGTGCCATCAATATAGGGGAAGGTGAAGCTTTCTTT
CDR3 protein: CAINIGEGEAFF

D gene: TRBD2
V gene: TRBV29-1
clone size: -
J gene: TRBJ2-2
CDR3 DNA: TGCAGCACTAGCGGGAAAAGGACCGGGGAGCTGTTTTTT
CDR3 protein: CSTSGKRTGELFF

D gene: -
V gene: TRBV28
clone size: -
J gene: TRBJ1-1
CDR3 DNA: TGTGCCAGCAGTTATAGTTTTCGTATGAACACTGAAGCTTTCTTT
CDR3 protein: CASSYSFRMNTEAFF

D gene: TRBD2
V gene: TRBV5-6
clone size: -
J gene: TRBJ2-3
CDR3 DNA: TGTGCCAGCAGCTTTTATGGGCCAGCGGGGAACACAGATACGCAGTATTTT
CDR3 protein: CASSFYGPAGNTDTQYF

D gene: -
V gene: TRBV7-8
clone size: -
J gene: TRBJ2-7
CDR3 DNA: TGTGCCAGCAGCTTAAGGGACTTACCCTACGAGCAGTACTTC
CDR3 protein: CASSLRDLPYEQYF

D gene: -
V gene: TRBV27
clone size: -
J gene: TRBJ2-3
CDR3 DNA: TGTGCCAGCAGTTTATCGAGGACAGATACGCAGTATTTT
CDR3 protein: CASSLSRTDTQYF

D gene: TRBD2
V gene: TRBV5-6
clone size: -
J gene: TRBJ2-7
CDR3 DNA: TGTGCCAGCAGCCCCCGAGGGTTACTAGCGGGAGCCTACGAGCAGTACTTC
CDR3 protein: CASSPRGLLAGAYEQYF

D gene: TRBD1
V gene: TRBV25-1
clone size: -
J gene: TRBJ1-1
CDR3 DNA: TGTGCCAGCATCCCGGGACAGGGGGTTGGTACTGAAGCTTTCTTT
CDR3 protein: CASIPGQGVGTEAFF